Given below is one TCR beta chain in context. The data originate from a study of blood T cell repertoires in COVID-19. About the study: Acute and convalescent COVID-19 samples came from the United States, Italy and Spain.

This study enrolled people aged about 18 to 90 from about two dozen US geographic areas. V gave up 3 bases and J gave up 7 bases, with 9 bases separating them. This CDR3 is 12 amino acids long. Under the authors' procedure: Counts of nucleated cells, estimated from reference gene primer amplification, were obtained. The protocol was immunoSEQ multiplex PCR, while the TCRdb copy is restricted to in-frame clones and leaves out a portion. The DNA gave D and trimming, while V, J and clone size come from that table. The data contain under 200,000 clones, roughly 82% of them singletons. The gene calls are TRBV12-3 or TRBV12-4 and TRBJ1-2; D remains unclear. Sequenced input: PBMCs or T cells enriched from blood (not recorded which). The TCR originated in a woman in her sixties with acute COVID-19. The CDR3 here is CASSFSGSGYTF. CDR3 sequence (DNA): TGTGCCAGCAGTTTTTCCGGGAGTGGCTACACCTTC.